Below, one TCR beta chain is given with its context. Trimming pared 1 base from V and 7 bases from J, leaving 11 bases between. The CDR3 covers 14 residues. Per the germline V gene, CDR1 is SGHTA and CDR2 is FQGNSA. This entry comes from a study of cytomegalovirus exposure and HLA in healthy donors. Use of 60 Vbeta and 13 Jbeta primers characterized the PCR. Method: immunoSEQ multiplex PCR; TCRdb's copy keeps in-frame clones and lacks some. The table lists around 200,000 clones, over 80% of them singletons. This TCR was sampled from a man between 45 and 60 years old in good health and CMV-seronegative. This rearrangement joins TRBV7-2 to TRBJ1-5, with TRBD1 as a possible D gene (5 bases). The sequenced material came from PBMCs. CDR3 residues: CASSLVLGQQPQHF. CDR3 DNA sequence: TGTGCCAGCAGCTTAGTCTTGGGGCAACAGCCCCAGCATTTT.